This TCR beta chain was recorded in a study of technical replicates of blood from a few donors. This table comes from immunoSEQ multiplex PCR, and its TCRdb copy is limited to in-frame clones, with some not included. The sample consists of tens of thousands of clones, 85% to 95% of them appearing once. The sequence was collected from a human donor in good health. Sequencing was done on a sample of T cells isolated from PBMCs.

The CDR3 nucleotides are TGTGCCAGCAGTCCCTGGGACAGCTACGAGCAGTACTTC. It codes for CASSPWDSYEQYF. V usage is TRBV27 and J usage is TRBJ2-7; TRBD1 agrees at 7 bases. CDR1 MNHEY and CDR2 SMNVEV come from the germline V gene (reference sequence). The length of the CDR3 is 13 residues. V lost 5 bases, J lost 3 bases, and 4 bases stayed unmatched.